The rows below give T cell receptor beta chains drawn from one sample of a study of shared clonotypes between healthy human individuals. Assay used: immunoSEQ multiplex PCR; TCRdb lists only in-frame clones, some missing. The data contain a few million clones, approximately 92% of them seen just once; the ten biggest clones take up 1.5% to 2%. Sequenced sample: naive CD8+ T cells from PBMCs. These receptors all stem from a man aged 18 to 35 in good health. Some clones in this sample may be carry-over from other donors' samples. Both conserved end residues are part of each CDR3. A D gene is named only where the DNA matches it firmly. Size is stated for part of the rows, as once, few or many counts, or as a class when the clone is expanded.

TGTGCCAGTAGTATCCAAACAGGCATATACACTGAAGCTTTCTTT | CASSIQTGIYTEAFF | TRBJ1-1 | - | TRBV19 | -
TGCGCCAGCAGCTTGGCTCCAGGGTGGACTGAAGCTTTCTTT | CASSLAPGWTEAFF | TRBJ1-1 | - | TRBV5-1 | -
TGTGCCAGCAGCCGGAGAGCGGGAGATGAGCAGTTCTTC | CASSRRAGDEQFF | TRBJ2-1 | TRBD2 | TRBV4-2 | -
TGTGCCAGCACCTCGTGGGGTACCTACAATGAGCAGTTCTTC | CASTSWGTYNEQFF | TRBJ2-1 | - | TRBV6-5 | -
TGCAGCGTTGAAAATTGGGGACAGGGGGGAGGCGAGCAGTACTTC | CSVENWGQGGGEQYF | TRBJ2-7 | TRBD1 | TRBV29-1 | once
TGCGCCAGCAGCTTGGACAGGGGCCCCTACGAGCAGTACTTC | CASSLDRGPYEQYF | TRBJ2-7 | TRBD1 | TRBV5-1 | -
TGTGCCAGGAAAATAGCGGGGCTGAACAATGAGCAGTTCTTC | CARKIAGLNNEQFF | TRBJ2-1 | TRBD2 | TRBV2 | -
TGTGCCAGCAGCCTAGAGGGACTACGCACAGATACGCAGTATTTT | CASSLEGLRTDTQYF | TRBJ2-3 | TRBD2 | TRBV9 | -
TGCGCCAGCAGCGAGAAAGGGACTAGCTCGTACGAGCAGTACTTC | CASSEKGTSSYEQYF | TRBJ2-7 | TRBD2 | TRBV5-1 | -
TGTGCCAGCAGTCCTACCGGGACTAGCGGGATAACGGGGGAGACCCAGTACTTC | CASSPTGTSGITGETQYF | TRBJ2-5 | TRBD2 | TRBV27 | -